This entry lists 21 T cell receptor beta chains sequenced from one sample in a study of vaccination effects on CD4 cells after COVID-19. Only in-frame clones appear in the TCRdb table, and some are missing; sequencing was by immunoSEQ multiplex PCR. The top ten hold 2% to 3% of the sample, which has tens of thousands of clones, roughly 73% seen once. No antigens are known for them. With approximately ten days of culture completed, CD4+ T cells were isolated. Vaccine administered to participants consisted of two doses of either BNT162b2 or mRNA-1273. Source: CD4+ T cells from PBMCs cultured without peptide, taken after COVID-19 vaccination. The receptors here all came from a human donor who received a COVID-19 vaccine.

The chain joins TRBV7-3 to TRBJ1-5; D is uncertain. This CDR3 region has 13 residues. V lost 5 bases, J lost 6 bases, and 11 bases lay in between. Germline V gene lookup returns CDR1 SGHTA and CDR2 FQGTGA. For the CDR3, the DNA is TGTGCCAGCAGCCTTTTTTACGGTCAGCCCCAGCATTTT. Amino acids: CASSLFYGQPQHF.

Concerning this clone: This sample includes further DNA sequences coding for the same CDR3. The chain has TRBV6-5 and TRBJ2-7; 7 bases match TRBD1. This CDR3 contains 13 residues. The trim removed 6 bases at V and 2 bases at J, leaving 4 bases unmatched. CDR1 is MNHEY, CDR2 SVGAGI, per germline. The CDR3, as DNA: TGTGCCAGCAGGGCCGGGACAGCCTACGAGCAGTACGTC. Its translation is CASRAGTAYEQYV.

This clone was detected only a few times. The chain employs TRBV19 and TRBJ1-1; D gene ambiguous. The CDR3 loop spans 13 amino acids. V lost 4 bases and J lost 1, with 7 bases in between. Germline V gene lookup returns CDR1 LNHDA and CDR2 SQIVND (reference sequence). The CDR3 loop reads CASSTRRNTEAFF. For the CDR3, the DNA is TGTGCCAGTAGTACCCGACGGAACACTGAAGCTTTCTTT.

This rearrangement joins TRBV4-1 to TRBJ2-5, with D possibly matching TRBD2 (7 bases). With 1 base removed from V and 4 bases from J, the gap between germline ends came to 16 bases. Germline V gene lookup returns CDR1 MGHRA and CDR2 YSYEKL. The CDR3 consists of 16 residues. CDR3 amino acids: CASSQVSGGGGETQYF. CDR3 coding DNA: TGCGCCAGCAGCCAAGTATCGGGGGGCGGGGGAGAGACCCAGTACTTC.

The V and J genes are TRBV5-6 and TRBJ1-5; D remains ambiguous. V was trimmed by 0 bases and J by 1 base, leaving 5 bases between them. This CDR3 has 14 amino acids. Germline assignment: CDR1 SGHDT and CDR2 YYEEEE. The CDR3 loop reads CASSLEMSNQPQHF. The CDR3 region has the DNA TGTGCCAGCAGCTTGGAGATGAGCAATCAGCCCCAGCATTTT.

V and J are TRBV5-1 and TRBJ2-1; 7 bases fit TRBD1. The CDR3 consists of 13 residues. Germline V CDR1 and CDR2: SGHRS, YFSETQ. V trimming: 4 bases; J trimming: 7 bases; junction bases outside the gene matches: 5. In DNA, the CDR3 is TGCGCCAGCAGCGAAGGGACAGAGAATGAGCAGTTCTTC. It encodes CASSEGTENEQFF.

The chain joins TRBV2 to TRBJ1-3; 10 bases are a match to TRBD1. The CDR3 consists of 14 residues. Per the germline V gene, CDR1 is SNHLY and CDR2 is FYNNEI. The J segment lost 4 bases and the V segment lost 6 bases, leaving 3 bases of the junction unmatched. The CDR3 DNA reads as TGTGCCAGCAGGAGGACAGGGGGAGGAAACACCATATATTTT. Its protein is CASRRTGGGNTIYF.

The chain carries TRBV18 and TRBJ2-2; 11 bases agree with TRBD2. Unmatched junction bases numbered 4, after V lost 4 bases and J lost 3 bases. Germline CDR1 reads KGHSH; CDR2 reads LQKENI. CDR3 length: 16 residues. The CDR3 spells CASSRGTSGDTGELFF. For the CDR3, the DNA is TGTGCCAGCTCACGCGGGACTAGCGGAGACACCGGGGAGCTGTTTTTT.

V gene TRBV6-5 combines with J gene TRBJ1-2, with TRBD1 matching 7 bases. V shed 4 bases and J 2 bases; nucleotides not matched to a gene: 4. CDR3 size: 14 residues. CDR1 and CDR2 from the germline V gene are MNHEY and SVGAGI. Written as DNA, the CDR3 is TGTGCCAGCAGTTTCGGGACAGCCAACTATGGCTACACCTTC. Translated, it gives CASSFGTANYGYTF.

The chain is built from TRBV28 and TRBJ2-2; 12 bases are a match to TRBD1. CDR1 and CDR2 from the germline V gene are MDHEN and SYDVKM. The trim removed 10 bases at V and 5 bases at J, leaving 8 bases unmatched. CDR3 length: 15 amino acids. CDR3 DNA sequence: TGTGCCACCCGGGACAGGGGGCTGGATACCGGGGAGCTGTTTTTT. Protein: CATRDRGLDTGELFF.

This clone was counted a single time. The chain uses TRBV6-5 and TRBJ2-7; D unclear. The CDR3 runs to 15 residues. Per the germline V gene, CDR1 is MNHEY and CDR2 is SVGAGI. Trimming took off 8 bases at V and 3 bases at J, with 20 bases between the two ends. The CDR3 DNA is TGTGCCAGCGTCAAAGCTCCGAATTTCGGCTACGAGCAGTACGTC. It is translated as CASVKAPNFGYEQYV.

The V gene is TRBV5-1, the J gene TRBJ2-2; TRBD2 aligns across 8 bases. The CDR3 sequence is 16 residues long. J lost 0 bases, V lost 4 bases, and 5 bases had no gene match. The germline V gene has CDR1 SGHRS and CDR2 YFSETQ. The CDR3 reads CASSPRGGTNTGELFF. In DNA, the CDR3 is TGCGCCAGCAGCCCCCGGGGGGGAACGAACACCGGGGAGCTGTTTTTT.

J is TRBJ1-4 and V is TRBV5-1, with 8 bases fitting TRBD1. Per the germline V gene, CDR1 is SGHRS and CDR2 is YFSETQ. The V and J ends lost 3 bases and 7 bases, in that order; junction bases with no gene match: 8. The CDR3 loop spans 15 amino acids. The DNA of the CDR3 is TGCGCCAGCAGCTCTACAGGACAGGGAAGTGAAAAACTGTTTTTT. Amino acids: CASSSTGQGSEKLFF.

This rearrangement joins TRBV3-1 (or the pseudogene TRBV3-2) to TRBJ1-2; 8 bases match TRBD1. The CDR3 sequence is 15 residues long. J gave up 8 bases and V 3 bases, and 11 bases lay outside the gene matches. CDR1 is LGHDT, CDR2 YNNKEL, per germline (reference sequence). The CDR3: CASSHPDRALVGYTF. DNA for the CDR3: TGTGCCAGCAGCCACCCGGACAGGGCCTTAGTGGGCTACACCTTC.

The CDR3 DNA sequence: TGTGCCAGCTCACTCCTCCGGGCCCAAGAGACCCAGTACTTC. It translates to CASSLLRAQETQYF. The chain has TRBV18 and TRBJ2-5; D ambiguous. V lost 4 bases and J lost 1, with 10 bases in between. Germline V gives CDR1 KGHSH, CDR2 LQKENI. The CDR3 is 14 amino acids. Complete variable domain (other parts from reference TRBV18 and TRBJ2-5): NAGVMQNPRHLVRRRGQEARLRCSPMKGHSHVYWYRQLPEEGLKFMVYLQKENIIDESGMPKERFSAEFPKEGPSILRIQQVVRGDSAAYFCASSLLRAQETQYFGPGTRLLVL.

The chain employs TRBV5-5 and TRBJ1-2, with D possibly TRBD1 on 6 matching bases. Trimming left V 2 bases short and J 5 bases short, with 7 bases between. In germline, CDR1 is SGHKS, CDR2 YYEKEE (reference sequence). The CDR3 has 12 amino acids. CDR3 amino acids: CASSFTGYGYTF. In DNA, the CDR3 is TGTGCCAGCAGCTTTACAGGGTATGGCTACACCTTC.

The CDR3 here is CASSPGTGGYNEQFF. The CDR3 bases are TGTGCCAGCAGCCCCGGGACAGGGGGATACAATGAGCAGTTCTTC. This chain joins TRBV3-1 (or the pseudogene TRBV3-2) and TRBJ2-1, with 11 bases identical to TRBD1. CDR3 size: 15 residues. The germline gives CDR1 LGHDT, CDR2 YNNKEL (reference sequence). The ends lost 4 bases at V and 4 bases at J; junction bases unmatched: 3.

This chain links TRBV19 with TRBJ1-4; D is perhaps TRBD1 (5 bases). CDR3 length: 19 residues. Germline loops: CDR1 LNHDA, CDR2 SQIVND (reference sequence). The germline V and J ends were trimmed by 9 bases and 0 bases, with 26 bases remaining between them. The CDR3 reads CASGVAGTAYTSTNEKLFF. CDR3 bases: TGTGCCAGCGGAGTCGCCGGGACGGCGTATACATCAACTAATGAAAAACTGTTTTTT.

This chain connects TRBV6-6 to TRBJ1-2, with a possible D match to TRBD1 (5 bases). The CDR3 runs 14 residues. V was shortened by 2 bases and J by 2 bases, with 9 bases between the two germline ends. Germline lookup yields CDR1 MNHNY and CDR2 SVGAGI (reference sequence). The CDR3 sequence: CASSYRGTNYGYTF. In nucleotides, the CDR3 is TGTGCCAGCAGTTACCGGGGCACCAACTATGGCTACACCTTC.

V usage is TRBV28 and J usage is TRBJ2-4; D tentatively reads TRBD1 or TRBD2 (6 bases each). The CDR3 length is 12 residues. Germline assignment: CDR1 MDHEN and CDR2 SYDVKM. Trimming cost V 6 bases and J 8 bases, with 11 bases left between them. CDR3 protein: CASRTGADIQYF. The CDR3 nucleotides are TGTGCCAGCAGGACGGGGGCGGACATTCAGTACTTC.

The rearrangement uses TRBV28 and TRBJ1-4, with TRBD1 matching 8 bases. From germline, CDR1 is MDHEN and CDR2 SYDVKM. The V gene end was trimmed by 6 bases and the J gene end by 2 bases; junction bases not matched to a gene: 2. The CDR3 runs 14 residues. CDR3 sequence: CASRRDRTNEKLFF. CDR3 coding DNA: TGTGCCAGCAGAAGGGACAGGACTAATGAAAAACTGTTTTTT.